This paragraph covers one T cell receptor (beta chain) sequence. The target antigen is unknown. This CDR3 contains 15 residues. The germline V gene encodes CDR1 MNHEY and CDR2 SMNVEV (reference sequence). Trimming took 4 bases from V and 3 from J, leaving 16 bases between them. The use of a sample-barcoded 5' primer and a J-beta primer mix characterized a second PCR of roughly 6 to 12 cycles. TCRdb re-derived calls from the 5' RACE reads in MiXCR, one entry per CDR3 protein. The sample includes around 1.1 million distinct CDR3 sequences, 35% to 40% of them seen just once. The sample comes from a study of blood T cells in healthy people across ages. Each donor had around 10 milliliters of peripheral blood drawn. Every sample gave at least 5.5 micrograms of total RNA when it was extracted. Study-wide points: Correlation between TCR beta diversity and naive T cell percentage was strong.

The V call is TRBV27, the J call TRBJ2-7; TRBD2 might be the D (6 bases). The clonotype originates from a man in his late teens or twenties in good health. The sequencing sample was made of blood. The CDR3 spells CASSSTVGLIYEQYF. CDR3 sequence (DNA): TGTGCCAGCAGTTCTACAGTGGGACTGATCTACGAGCAGTACTTC.